This T cell receptor (beta chain) stems from a study of long-term antiretroviral therapy in people with HIV. The study's findings and limits: Pre-ART clonal expansion yielded clones that dominated the repertoire at all time points.

Before DNA extraction, about 1-11 million cryopreserved PBMC were held in the samples. Comment on this clone: The antigen remains undetermined.

Run at survey level, the immunoSEQ assay was version v3.0. Sequenced by immunoSEQ multiplex PCR; TCRdb stores in-frame clones only, minus some. The sample yields some 13,000 clones, approximately 80% seen once. This CDR3 contains 16 residues. Germline CDR1 reads MNHEY; CDR2 reads SMNVEV (reference sequence). V gave up 7 bases and J gave up 0 bases, with 13 bases separating them. The source of this sequence is a man aged 40-55 years with HIV. The chain recombines TRBV27 with TRBJ1-6, with D perhaps matching TRBD1 (5 bases). The specimen was unsorted PBMCs, collected 3.2 years before starting antiretroviral therapy. CDR3 DNA sequence: TGTGCCAGCACTTCGGACAAAAACTCCTATAATTCACCCCTCCACTTT. Protein sequence: CASTSDKNSYNSPLHF.